This TCR beta chain was identified during a study of blood T cell repertoires in COVID-19. Study details: Specimens from acute and convalescent COVID-19 originated in the United States, Italy and Spain.

The study assigned cohorts using participant-reported clinical history. Some clones are missing from TCRdb's copy, which holds only in-frame ones; the method was immunoSEQ multiplex PCR. The sample includes 200,000 to 250,000 clones, 83% of them seen just once. The CDR3 has 15 residues. Germline V gene data show CDR1 as LGHDT and CDR2 as YNNKEL (reference sequence). V gave up 4 bases and J gave up 1 base; unmatched junction bases: 2. The V and J genes are TRBV3-1 (or the pseudogene TRBV3-2) and TRBJ2-3; 10 bases fit TRBD2. Material for sequencing was PBMCs or T cells enriched from blood (not recorded which). The clonotype originates from a middle-aged woman who had been exposed to COVID-19. CDR3 in amino acids: CASSPLAGGTDTQYF. The CDR3 DNA reads TGTGCCAGCAGCCCGCTAGCGGGAGGCACAGATACGCAGTATTTT.